The 5 T cell receptor beta chains below come from one sample, sequenced in a study of shared clonotypes between healthy human individuals. Sequencing was performed with immunoSEQ multiplex PCR; in TCRdb, only in-frame clones are kept and a portion is missing. The sample carries over 2 million clones, roughly 92% recorded once. Sequenced input: naive CD4+ T cells from PBMCs. Subset defined: CD45RA+ positively selected. Receptor source: a man younger than 30 in good health. Some clones in this sample may be carry-over from other donors' samples.

The chain uses TRBV30 and TRBJ2-5, with D unresolved. The CDR3 has 12 amino acids. Trimming took off 2 bases at V and 5 bases at J, with 9 bases between the two ends. Germline V lookup: CDR1 GTSNPN, CDR2 SVGIG (reference sequence). The CDR3 reads CAWSPVGETQYF. The CDR3 region has the DNA TGTGCCTGGAGTCCCGTAGGGGAGACCCAGTACTTC. The whole variable domain, remainder taken from reference TRBV30 and TRBJ2-5, is SQTIHQWPATLVQPVGSPLSLECTVEGTSNPNLYWYRQAAGRGLQLLFYSVGIGQISSEVPQNLSASRPQDRQFILSSKKLLLSDSGFYLCAWSPVGETQYFGPGTRLLVL.

The gene calls are TRBV30 and TRBJ2-3; the D call may be TRBD1 or TRBD2 (6 bases each). CDR3 length: 14 residues. Looked up from germline, CDR1 is GTSNPN and CDR2 is SVGIG (reference sequence). The V gene lost 0 bases and the J gene lost 4 bases, with 11 bases spanning the gap. In DNA form, the CDR3 reads TGTGCCTGGAGTGTGGGGGGCAGTGCAGATACGCAGTATTTT. Protein product: CAWSVGGSADTQYF.

Comment on this clone: Different DNA sequences within this sample yield the same CDR3. The CDR3 nucleotides are TGTGCCAGCAGCTTAGTTTGGCAAAGCTCCTACGAGCAGTACTTC. It specifies CASSLVWQSSYEQYF. The V and J genes are TRBV7-2 and TRBJ2-7; the D is unclear. The CDR3 consists of 15 residues. Between the trimmed V and J ends, which lost 1 base and 0 bases, there was a span of 10 bases. Germline V lookup: CDR1 SGHTA, CDR2 FQGNSA.

This chain connects TRBV14 to TRBJ2-3, with TRBD2 as a possible D gene (7 bases). The CDR3 extends over 17 amino acids. The germline gives CDR1 SGHDN, CDR2 FVKESK. V shed 4 bases and J shed 0 bases, with 17 bases lying between them. The CDR3 sequence is CASSRHGGGLSTDTQYF. DNA of the CDR3: TGTGCCAGCAGCCGCCATGGGGGGGGCCTGAGCACAGATACGCAGTATTTT.

The genes are TRBV4-1 and TRBJ2-2; D may be TRBD1 (5 bases). Germline V gene lookup returns CDR1 MGHRA and CDR2 YSYEKL. The CDR3 is made up of 15 amino acids. V dropped 1 base and J dropped 13 bases, with 19 bases sitting between them. CDR3 nucleotide sequence: TGCGCCAGCAGCCAAGCCCGACCAGGGTCAACAGGGCTGTTTTTT. It codes for CASSQARPGSTGLFF.